This paragraph reports one TCR beta chain. What it binds is unknown. The source of the sample is a study of shared clonotypes between healthy human individuals. Study findings and constraints: Relative to their counterparts shared across all four donors, non-shared clonotypes exhibited diminished generation probabilities.

Per the original data handling: ImmunoSEQ junction-only sequences lacked quality scores, so their filtering differed. TCRdb's table, derived via immunoSEQ multiplex PCR, lists solely in-frame clones and lacks some. V, J and clone size are taken as reported in that table, and D and trimming were inferred from the DNA itself. This sample has hundreds of thousands of clones, with less than 97% found just once. Naive-designated CD8 cells lacked CD45RO, were positively enriched for CCR7, and omitted terminally differentiated effector memory CD45RA+ cells. The receptor was isolated from a woman aged 30 to 39 in good health. The sequenced sample consisted of naive CD8+ T cells sorted from blood.

The CDR3 protein is CASSLLVLGGELFF. The CDR3 DNA reads TGTGCCAGCAGTCTACTAGTCCTGGGCGGGGAGCTGTTTTTT. The V and J genes are TRBV28 and TRBJ2-2; TRBD2 might be the D (5 bases). This CDR3 contains 14 residues. Germline CDR1 and CDR2: MDHEN and SYDVKM. Trimming cost V 5 bases and J 7 bases, with 14 bases left between them.